These T cell receptor beta chains were read from a single sample in a study of T cell repertoires in cytomegalovirus infection. Using its own MiXCR run on the reads, TCRdb lists one record per CDR3 protein. Of hundreds of thousands of distinct CDR3 sequences in the sample, around 31% were seen once. These receptors' targets are unknown. Sequenced here: cultured PBMCs, sampled from culture after CMV antigen stimulation. The receptor set was obtained from a human donor in good health (CMV status not recorded). Some clones in this sample may be carry-over from other donors' samples. CDR3s include the opening cysteine and the closing phenylalanine or tryptophan. The D gene is left open where the match is weak. A clone size is listed for some rows: how often the clone was seen (once, few, many), or a class if it is expanded.

clone_size	d_call	v_call	j_call	cdr3_aa	cdr3_nt
few	TRBD2	TRBV19	TRBJ2-5	CASSAGGVQETQYF	TGTGCCAGTAGCGCCGGGGGGGTCCAAGAGACCCAGTACTTC
NA	NA	TRBV14	TRBJ1-1	CASSLQDLGTEAFF	TGTGCCAGCAGCCTCCAGGATCTGGGCACTGAAGCTTTCTTT
NA	NA	TRBV12-3/TRBV12-4	TRBJ2-1	CASSFGFEQFF	TGTGCCAGCAGTTTCGGATTTGAGCAGTTCTTC
NA	NA	TRBV7-9	TRBJ2-5	CASSFFGGSQETQYF	TGTGCCAGCAGCTTTTTCGGGGGTTCCCAAGAGACCCAGTACTTC
NA	NA	TRBV7-8	TRBJ2-5	CASSLGGLTTGQETQYF	TGTGCCAGCAGCTTAGGGGGACTTACGACGGGCCAAGAGACCCAGTACTTC
few	NA	TRBV18	TRBJ1-4	CASSPPATNEKLFF	TGTGCCAGCTCACCACCAGCAACTAATGAAAAACTGTTTTTT
NA	NA	TRBV10-3	TRBJ1-3	CAISGSFGQRDSGNTIYF	TGTGCCATCAGTGGATCGTTTGGCCAGAGAGACTCTGGAAACACCATATATTTT
NA	NA	TRBV5-4	TRBJ1-2	CASSPLGRRTGYTF	TGTGCCAGCAGCCCGTTGGGTAGACGGACTGGCTACACCTTC
NA	TRBD1	TRBV15	TRBJ1-1	CATSSGGTGNTEAFF	TGTGCCACCAGCAGTGGGGGGACAGGCAACACTGAAGCTTTCTTT
few	TRBD2	TRBV5-1	TRBJ2-1	CASGGGGQQFF	TGCGCCAGCGGGGGCGGGGGGCAGCAGTTCTTC
NA	NA	TRBV7-9	TRBJ1-4	CASSPTAFNEKLFF	TGTGCCAGCAGCCCAACAGCATTTAATGAAAAACTGTTTTTT
few	TRBD2	TRBV2	TRBJ2-2	CASSLGRGFNTGELFF	TGTGCCAGCAGTCTGGGGCGGGGGTTCAACACCGGGGAGCTGTTTTTT
NA	NA	TRBV7-9	TRBJ2-7	CASSLEDYYEQYF	TGTGCCAGCAGCTTAGAGGACTACTACGAGCAGTACTTC
NA	NA	TRBV2	TRBJ2-2	CASTRAPNTGELFF	TGTGCCAGCACCCGGGCCCCGAACACCGGGGAGCTGTTTTTT
few	TRBD1	TRBV11-2	TRBJ1-1	CASSLLGQANTEAFF	TGTGCCAGCAGTTTGCTGGGACAGGCAAACACTGAAGCTTTCTTT
NA	NA	TRBV10-3	TRBJ1-5	CAMGRQPQHF	TGTGCCATGGGACGTCAGCCCCAGCATTTT
NA	TRBD1	TRBV6-6	TRBJ2-5	CASSSTRTGGEETQYF	TGTGCCAGCAGTTCCACGCGGACAGGGGGCGAGGAGACCCAGTACTTC
NA	NA	TRBV7-2	TRBJ2-3	CASSPRPAIDTQYF	TGTGCCAGCAGCCCCCGCCCGGCCATCGATACGCAGTATTTT
few	NA	TRBV19	TRBJ2-7	CASSIVPSDEQYF	TGTGCCAGTAGTATAGTCCCTAGCGACGAGCAGTACTTC
few	TRBD2	TRBV10-2	TRBJ2-1	CASLPRDYYNEQFF	TGCGCCAGCCTCCCCCGGGACTATTACAATGAGCAGTTCTTC
few	NA	TRBV4-1	TRBJ2-1	CASSQVGGVSNNEQFF	TGCGCCAGCAGCCAAGTAGGCGGGGTATCCAACAATGAGCAGTTCTTC
NA	NA	TRBV27	TRBJ1-2	CASSLTRRRGVHGYTF	TGTGCCAGCAGTTTGACTAGACGGAGGGGAGTTCATGGCTACACCTTC
NA	NA	TRBV7-2	TRBJ1-2	CASAVIDTYYGYTF	TGTGCCAGCGCCGTGATAGACACATACTATGGCTACACCTTC
NA	TRBD1	TRBV5-1	TRBJ2-3	CASSLVPTGVSTDTQYF	TGCGCCAGCAGCTTGGTACCTACAGGGGTTAGCACAGATACGCAGTATTTT
NA	TRBD1	TRBV28	TRBJ1-1	CASKYPGQGTEAFF	TGTGCCAGCAAATATCCCGGACAGGGAACTGAAGCTTTCTTT
few	TRBD1	TRBV27	TRBJ2-1	CASTSGQGYNEQFF	TGTGCCAGCACCTCGGGACAGGGCTACAATGAGCAGTTCTTC
NA	NA	TRBV7-8	TRBJ1-5	CASSPGGGRNNQPQHF	TGTGCCAGCAGCCCCGGGGGGGGAAGGAACAATCAGCCCCAGCATTTT
NA	NA	TRBV27	TRBJ1-6	CASSTDRLLTYNSPLHF	TGTGCCAGCAGTACGGATAGGTTACTTACCTATAATTCACCCCTCCACTTT
many	NA	TRBV7-2	TRBJ2-7	CASSLRQTSYEQYF	TGTGCCAGCAGCTTACGGCAGACCTCTTACGAGCAGTACTTC
NA	NA	TRBV12-3/TRBV12-4	TRBJ2-7	CASSLEGSGSYEQYF	TGTGCCAGCAGTTTGGAGGGGAGCGGCTCCTACGAGCAGTACTTC
NA	NA	TRBV29-1	TRBJ1-1	CSVSGRMNTEAFF	TGCAGTGTCTCAGGGCGTATGAACACTGAAGCTTTCTTT
few	NA	TRBV4-3	TRBJ1-2	CASSQDTGGRSYTF	TGCGCCAGCAGCCAAGATACGGGGGGCAGGAGCTACACCTTC
few	NA	TRBV25-1	TRBJ2-5	CASGTRGVLQETQYF	TGTGCCAGCGGGACGAGGGGGGTACTTCAAGAGACCCAGTACTTC
many	TRBD2	TRBV7-2	TRBJ2-1	CASSFRGGAYNEQFF	TGTGCCAGCAGCTTTCGCGGGGGGGCCTACAATGAGCAGTTCTTC
few	NA	TRBV29-1	TRBJ2-1	CSVGYPLPSYNEQFF	TGCAGCGTTGGGTACCCCCTACCGTCCTACAATGAGCAGTTCTTC
NA	TRBD1	TRBV4-2	TRBJ2-7	CASSYDRGRAYEQYF	TGTGCCAGCAGCTACGACAGGGGACGAGCCTACGAGCAGTACTTC
NA	NA	TRBV4-3	TRBJ1-2	CASSQDWGGGLYGYTF	TGCGCCAGCAGCCAAGATTGGGGCGGAGGGCTCTATGGCTACACCTTC
NA	NA	TRBV6-2/TRBV6-3	TRBJ2-3	CASAPLTDTQYF	TGTGCCAGCGCCCCTCTCACAGATACGCAGTATTTT
once	TRBD2	TRBV27	TRBJ2-7	CATGGGYEQYF	TGTGCCACCGGGGGGGGATACGAGCAGTACTTC
NA	NA	TRBV6-1	TRBJ2-5	CASSEAWANQETQYF	TGTGCCAGCAGTGAAGCGTGGGCCAACCAAGAGACCCAGTACTTC
NA	TRBD1	TRBV5-5	TRBJ1-1	CASTPPGGRWGDTEAFF	TGTGCCAGCACCCCACCAGGGGGACGATGGGGAGACACTGAAGCTTTCTTT
many	TRBD1	TRBV7-2	TRBJ1-6	CASSQNRPTGTGLNSPLHF	TGTGCCAGCAGCCAAAACCGCCCGACCGGGACAGGCCTTAATTCACCCCTCCACTTT
many	NA	TRBV7-2	TRBJ1-2	CASSLGYRDDGYTF	TGTGCCAGCAGCTTGGGTTACAGGGACGATGGCTACACCTTC
few	TRBD2	TRBV12-3/TRBV12-4	TRBJ2-4	CASSPPGLAGAKNIQYF	TGTGCCAGCAGTCCCCCAGGACTAGCGGGAGCCAAAAACATTCAGTACTTC
few	TRBD1	TRBV19	TRBJ1-5	CASKDRDSNQPQHF	TGTGCCAGTAAGGACAGGGACAGCAATCAGCCCCAGCATTTT